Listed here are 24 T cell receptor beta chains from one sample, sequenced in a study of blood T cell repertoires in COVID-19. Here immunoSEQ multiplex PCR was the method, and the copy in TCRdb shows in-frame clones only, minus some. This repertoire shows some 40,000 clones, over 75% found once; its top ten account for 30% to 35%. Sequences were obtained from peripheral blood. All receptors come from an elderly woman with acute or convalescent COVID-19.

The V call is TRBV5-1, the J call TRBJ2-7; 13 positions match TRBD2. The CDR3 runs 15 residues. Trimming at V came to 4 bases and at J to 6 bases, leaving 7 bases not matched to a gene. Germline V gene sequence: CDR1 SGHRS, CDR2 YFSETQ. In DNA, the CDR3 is TGCGCCAGCAGCGAAACTAGCGGGAGGGGAGTCGAGCAGTACTTC. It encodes CASSETSGRGVEQYF.

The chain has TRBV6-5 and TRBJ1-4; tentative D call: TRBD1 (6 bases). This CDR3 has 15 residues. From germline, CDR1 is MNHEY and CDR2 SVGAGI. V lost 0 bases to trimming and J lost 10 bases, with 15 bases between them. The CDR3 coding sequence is TGTGCCAGCAGTTACTCGACACAGGGTTTGGTAAAACTGTTTTTT. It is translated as CASSYSTQGLVKLFF.

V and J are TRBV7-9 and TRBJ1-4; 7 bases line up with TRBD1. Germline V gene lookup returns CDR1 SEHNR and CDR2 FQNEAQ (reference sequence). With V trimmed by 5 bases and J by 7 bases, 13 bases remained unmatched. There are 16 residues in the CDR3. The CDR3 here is CASSAGPTGSSEKLFF. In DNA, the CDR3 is TGTGCCAGCAGCGCCGGCCCGACAGGGAGCAGTGAAAAACTGTTTTTT.

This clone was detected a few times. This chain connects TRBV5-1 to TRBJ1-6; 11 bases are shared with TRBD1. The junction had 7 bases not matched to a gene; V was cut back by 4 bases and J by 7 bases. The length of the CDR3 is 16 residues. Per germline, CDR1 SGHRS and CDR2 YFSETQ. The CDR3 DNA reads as TGCGCCAGCAGCCTTACCGGGACAGGGGGGAATTCACCCCTCCACTTT. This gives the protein CASSLTGTGGNSPLHF.

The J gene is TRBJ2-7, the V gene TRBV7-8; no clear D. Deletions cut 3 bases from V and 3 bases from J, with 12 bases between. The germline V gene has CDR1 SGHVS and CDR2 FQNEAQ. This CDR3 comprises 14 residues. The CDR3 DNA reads TGTGCCAGCAGCTTTTCCGTACTTGACTACGAGCAGTACTTC. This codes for CASSFSVLDYEQYF.

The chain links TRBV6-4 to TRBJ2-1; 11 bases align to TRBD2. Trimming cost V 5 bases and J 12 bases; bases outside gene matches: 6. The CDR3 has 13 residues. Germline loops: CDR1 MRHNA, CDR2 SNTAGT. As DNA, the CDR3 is TGTGCCAGCAGTCTAACCGGGACTAGCGGGCAGTTCTTC. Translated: CASSLTGTSGQFF.

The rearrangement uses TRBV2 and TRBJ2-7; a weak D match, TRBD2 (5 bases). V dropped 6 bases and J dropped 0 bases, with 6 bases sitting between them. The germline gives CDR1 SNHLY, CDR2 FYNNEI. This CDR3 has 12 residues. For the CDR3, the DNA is TGTGCCAGCAGGGGGAGCTCCTACGAGCAGTACTTC. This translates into CASRGSSYEQYF.

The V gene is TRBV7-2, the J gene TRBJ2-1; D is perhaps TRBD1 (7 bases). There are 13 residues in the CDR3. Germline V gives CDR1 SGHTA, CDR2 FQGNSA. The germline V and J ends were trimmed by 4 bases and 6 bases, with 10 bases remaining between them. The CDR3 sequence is CASSSQGGNEQFF. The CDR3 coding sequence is TGTGCCAGCAGCTCGCAGGGGGGCAATGAGCAGTTCTTC.

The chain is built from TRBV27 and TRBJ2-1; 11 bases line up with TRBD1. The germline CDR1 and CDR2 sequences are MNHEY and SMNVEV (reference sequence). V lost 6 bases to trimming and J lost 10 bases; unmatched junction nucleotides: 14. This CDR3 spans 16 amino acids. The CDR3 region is CASSIAPGQGVREQFF. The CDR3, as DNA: TGTGCCAGCAGCATCGCCCCGGGACAGGGGGTCCGGGAGCAGTTCTTC.

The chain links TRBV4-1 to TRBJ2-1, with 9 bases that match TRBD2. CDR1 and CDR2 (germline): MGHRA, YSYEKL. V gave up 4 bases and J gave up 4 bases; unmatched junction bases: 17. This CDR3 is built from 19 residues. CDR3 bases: TGCGCCAGCAGCCGAGGGGGGCTAGCGGGAAGCCTAAGGTACAATGAGCAGTTCTTC. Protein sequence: CASSRGGLAGSLRYNEQFF.

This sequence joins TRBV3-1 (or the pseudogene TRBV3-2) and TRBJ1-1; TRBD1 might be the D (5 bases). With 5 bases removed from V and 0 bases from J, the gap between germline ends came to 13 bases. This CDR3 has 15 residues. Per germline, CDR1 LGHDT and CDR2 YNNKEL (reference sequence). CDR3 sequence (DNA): TGTGCCAGCAGCTCCGGGACTTACCTGAACACTGAAGCTTTCTTT. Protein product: CASSSGTYLNTEAFF.

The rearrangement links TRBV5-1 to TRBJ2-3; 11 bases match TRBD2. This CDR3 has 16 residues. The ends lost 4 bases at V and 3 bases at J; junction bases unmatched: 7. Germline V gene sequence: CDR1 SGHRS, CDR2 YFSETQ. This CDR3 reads CASSAGTSGLTDTQYF. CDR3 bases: TGCGCCAGCAGCGCCGGGACTAGCGGACTGACAGATACGCAGTATTTT.

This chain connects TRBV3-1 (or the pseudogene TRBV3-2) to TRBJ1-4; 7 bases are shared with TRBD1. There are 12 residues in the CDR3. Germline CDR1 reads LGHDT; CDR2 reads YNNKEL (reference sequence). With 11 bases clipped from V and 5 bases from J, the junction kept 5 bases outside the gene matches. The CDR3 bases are TGTGCCGCCCGACAGGGAAATGAAAAACTGTTTTTT. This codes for CAARQGNEKLFF.

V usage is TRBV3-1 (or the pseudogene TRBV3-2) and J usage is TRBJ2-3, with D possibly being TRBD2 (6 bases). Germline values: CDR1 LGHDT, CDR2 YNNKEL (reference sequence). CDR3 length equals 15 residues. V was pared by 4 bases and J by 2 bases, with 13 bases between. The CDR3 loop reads CASSPRGSPTDTQYF. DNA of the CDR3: TGTGCCAGCAGCCCCCGGGGGTCTCCCACAGATACGCAGTATTTT.

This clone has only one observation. CDR3 sequence (DNA): TGTGCCAGCAGCCCAGGAAGCACAGATACGCAGTATTTT. As protein: CASSPGSTDTQYF. The rearrangement joins TRBV9 to TRBJ2-3; no clear D. The CDR3 is 13 residues long. V was trimmed by 4 bases and J by 0 bases, leaving 6 bases between them. The V gene's germline CDR1 is SGDLS and CDR2 YYNGEE.

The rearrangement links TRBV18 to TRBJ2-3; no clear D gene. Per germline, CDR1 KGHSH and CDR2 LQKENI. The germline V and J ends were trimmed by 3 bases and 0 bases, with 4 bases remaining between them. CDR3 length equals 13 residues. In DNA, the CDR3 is TGTGCCAGCTCACCGTTAAGCACAGATACGCAGTATTTT. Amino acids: CASSPLSTDTQYF.

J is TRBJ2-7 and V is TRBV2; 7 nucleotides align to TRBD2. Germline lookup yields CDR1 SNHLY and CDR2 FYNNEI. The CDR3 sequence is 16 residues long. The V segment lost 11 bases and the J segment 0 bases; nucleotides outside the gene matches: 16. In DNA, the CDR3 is TGTGCCCGCTGGGGGGGGGAAGGGGTGGGCTCCTACGAGCAGTACTTC. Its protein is CARWGGEGVGSYEQYF.

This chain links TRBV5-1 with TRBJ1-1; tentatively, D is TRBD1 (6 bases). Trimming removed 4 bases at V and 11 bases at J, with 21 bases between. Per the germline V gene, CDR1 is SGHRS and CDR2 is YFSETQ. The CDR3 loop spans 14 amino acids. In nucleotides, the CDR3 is TGCGCCAGCAGCGCTAGGACAGACCGCTCTGTTGCTTTCTTT. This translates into CASSARTDRSVAFF.

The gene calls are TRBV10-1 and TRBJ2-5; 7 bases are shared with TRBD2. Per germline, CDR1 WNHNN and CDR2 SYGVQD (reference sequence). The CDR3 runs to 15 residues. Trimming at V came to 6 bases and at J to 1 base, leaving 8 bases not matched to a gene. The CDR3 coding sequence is TGCGCCAGCAGCGGAGGGGCTAGCGGCCAAGAGACCCAGTACTTC. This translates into CASSGGASGQETQYF.

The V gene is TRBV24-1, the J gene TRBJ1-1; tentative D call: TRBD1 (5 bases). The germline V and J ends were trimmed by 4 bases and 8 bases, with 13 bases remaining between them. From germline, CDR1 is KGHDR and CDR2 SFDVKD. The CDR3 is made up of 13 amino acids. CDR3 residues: CATSEPNSGEAFF. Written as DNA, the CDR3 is TGTGCCACCAGTGAACCCAATTCAGGGGAAGCTTTCTTT.

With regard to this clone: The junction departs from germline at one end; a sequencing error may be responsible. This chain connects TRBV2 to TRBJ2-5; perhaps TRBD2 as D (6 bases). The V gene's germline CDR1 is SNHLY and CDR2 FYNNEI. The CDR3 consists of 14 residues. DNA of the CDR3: TGTGCCAGTGATAAGGACTACTTCCAAGAGATCCAGTACTTC. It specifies CASDKDYFQEIQYF.

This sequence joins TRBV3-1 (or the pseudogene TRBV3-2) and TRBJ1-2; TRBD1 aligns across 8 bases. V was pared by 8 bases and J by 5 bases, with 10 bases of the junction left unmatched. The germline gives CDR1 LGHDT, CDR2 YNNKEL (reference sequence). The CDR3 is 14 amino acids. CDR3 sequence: CASSSIRTGYGYTF. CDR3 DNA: TGTGCCAGCTCTTCAATCCGGACAGGGTATGGCTACACCTTC.

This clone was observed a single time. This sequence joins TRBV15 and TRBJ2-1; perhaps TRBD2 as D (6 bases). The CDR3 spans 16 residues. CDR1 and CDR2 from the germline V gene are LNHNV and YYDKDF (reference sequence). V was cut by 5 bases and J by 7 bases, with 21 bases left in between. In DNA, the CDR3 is TGTGCCACCAGCCCACTTAAGGCGGGAACGGGGAATGAGCAGTTCTTC. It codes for CATSPLKAGTGNEQFF.

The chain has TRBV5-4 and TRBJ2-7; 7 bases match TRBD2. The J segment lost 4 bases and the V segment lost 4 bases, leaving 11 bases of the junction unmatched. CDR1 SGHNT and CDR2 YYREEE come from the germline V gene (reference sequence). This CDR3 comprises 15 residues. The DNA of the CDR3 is TGTGCCAGCAGCCGAGTCGGGACTACCTTTTACGAGCAGTACTTC. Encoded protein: CASSRVGTTFYEQYF.